A single sample is the source of the 26 T cell receptor beta chains below, sequenced in a study of blood T cell repertoires in COVID-19. Data came from immunoSEQ multiplex PCR; TCRdb stores just in-frame clones and leaves some out. The sample has about 100,000 clones; approximately 79% are singletons. What was sequenced was peripheral blood. These receptors came from a woman of 80 years or more with active or convalescent COVID-19.

The chain links TRBV24-1 to TRBJ2-2; 9 positions agree with TRBD1. CDR3 length equals 17 residues. The junction had 19 bases not matched to a gene; V was cut back by 3 bases and J by 15 bases. Germline loops: CDR1 KGHDR, CDR2 SFDVKD. The CDR3 DNA sequence: TGTGCCACCAGTGATATGGGACAGGGTCAAAGGATTGGTGGGTTGTTTTTT. Translating gives CATSDMGQGQRIGGLFF.

This chain connects TRBV10-2 to TRBJ2-2; D is possibly TRBD2 (5 bases). The CDR3 totals 14 residues. Germline V gene sequence: CDR1 WSHSY, CDR2 SAAADI. The V end was cut by 7 bases, the J end by 0 bases, with 9 bases between. The CDR3 loop reads CASKRAPNTGELFF. CDR3 nucleotide sequence: TGCGCCAGCAAGAGGGCCCCGAACACCGGGGAGCTGTTTTTT.

The chain carries TRBV7-2 and TRBJ1-2; 10 bases map to TRBD1. J gave up 4 bases and V 4 bases, and 6 bases lay outside the gene matches. The germline gives CDR1 SGHTA, CDR2 FQGNSA. The CDR3 sequence is 15 residues long. The CDR3 is CASSWGDRGAYGYTF. For the CDR3, the DNA is TGTGCCAGCAGCTGGGGGGACAGGGGTGCCTATGGCTACACCTTC. Together with reference TRBV7-2 and TRBJ1-2, the CDR3 gives the full variable domain: GAGVSQSPSNKVTEKGKDVELRCDPISGHTALYWYRQSLGQGLEFLIYFQGNSAPDKSGLPSDRFSAERTGGSVSTLTIQRTQQEDSAVYLCASSWGDRGAYGYTFGSGTRLTVV.

The V and J genes are TRBV28 and TRBJ1-4, with TRBD1 matching 10 bases. J gave up 6 bases and V 5 bases, and 6 bases lay outside the gene matches. CDR3 length: 15 residues. Germline V gene data show CDR1 as MDHEN and CDR2 as SYDVKM. The CDR3 is CASSTTGGAYEKLFF. CDR3 DNA: TGTGCCAGCAGTACGACAGGGGGCGCTTATGAAAAACTGTTTTTT.

This chain uses TRBV6-5 with TRBJ1-1; no definite D call. Trimming took 1 base from V and 3 from J, leaving 6 bases between them. CDR1 and CDR2 (germline): MNHEY, SVGAGI. This CDR3 region has 13 residues. The DNA for the CDR3 is TGTGCCAGCAGTTACTACCGGGACACTGAAGCTTTCTTT. Its protein is CASSYYRDTEAFF.

The chain links TRBV2 to TRBJ2-2, with 15 bases fitting TRBD2. V trimming: 4 bases; J trimming: 1 base; junction bases outside the gene matches: 4. Germline loops: CDR1 SNHLY, CDR2 FYNNEI. This CDR3 spans 18 amino acids. CDR3 DNA sequence: TGTGCCAGCAGTGTGGGACTAGCGGGAGGTTGGAACACCGGGGAGCTGTTTTTT. This codes for CASSVGLAGGWNTGELFF.

The table lists this clone with a count of one. The chain couples TRBV2 to TRBJ2-3; D gene unclear. Per the germline V gene, CDR1 is SNHLY and CDR2 is FYNNEI. V shed 2 bases and J shed 2 bases, with 2 bases lying between them. This CDR3 spans 12 amino acids. CDR3 coding DNA: TGTGCCAGCAGTGAATACACAGATACGCAGTATTTT. This encodes CASSEYTDTQYF.

J is TRBJ1-5 and V is TRBV2; no clear D. The length of the CDR3 is 14 residues. Trimming removed 8 bases at V and 3 bases at J, with 14 bases between. Germline assignment: CDR1 SNHLY and CDR2 FYNNEI. The CDR3 bases are TGTGCCAGCGGACCGGTGAGGGACAATCAGCCCCAGCATTTT. Translation gives CASGPVRDNQPQHF.

This chain links TRBV2 with TRBJ2-3, with TRBD2 matching 7 bases. This CDR3 is 15 amino acids long. CDR1 is SNHLY and CDR2 is FYNNEI in the germline V gene. V shed 6 bases and J 5 bases; nucleotides not matched to a gene: 11. The CDR3 loop is CASSPGWGRGDTQYF. Written as DNA, the CDR3 is TGTGCCAGCAGCCCAGGGTGGGGGAGGGGAGATACGCAGTATTTT.

The V call is TRBV28, the J call TRBJ1-1, with D unclear. CDR1 is MDHEN, CDR2 SYDVKM, per germline. Trimming removed 8 bases from V and 5 bases from J, with 21 bases in between. CDR3 length equals 15 residues. CDR3 coding DNA: TGTGCCAGCCAAGCAACGGGTGGGTGGTGGACTGAAGCTTTCTTT. It translates to CASQATGGWWTEAFF.

The chain joins TRBV5-1 to TRBJ2-3, with a weak D call TRBD1 (5 bases). V lost 2 bases and J lost 0, with 10 bases in between. Germline CDR1 reads SGHRS; CDR2 reads YFSETQ. The CDR3 is made up of 15 amino acids. CDR3 sequence reads: CASSLGESSTDTQYF. In DNA, the CDR3 is TGCGCCAGCAGCTTAGGGGAATCTAGCACAGATACGCAGTATTTT. The full variable domain, completed using reference TRBV5-1 and TRBJ2-3, is KAGVTQTPRYLIKTRGQQVTLSCSPISGHRSVSWYQQTPGQGLQFLFEYFSETQRNKGNFPGRFSGRQFSNSRSEMNVSTLELGDSALYLCASSLGESSTDTQYFGPGTRLTVL.

This clone was detected only once. The chain is built from TRBV19 and TRBJ2-3; the match to TRBD1 covers 8 bases. The CDR3 is 12 residues long. CDR1 and CDR2 (germline): LNHDA, SQIVND (reference sequence). Trimming removed 6 bases from V and 6 bases from J; junction bases left unmatched: 2. This chain's CDR3 is CASRTGADTQYF. CDR3 nucleotides: TGTGCCAGTAGGACAGGGGCTGATACGCAGTATTTT.

The chain uses TRBV29-1 and TRBJ2-5; TRBD2 aligns across 12 bases. The CDR3 totals 14 residues. Germline trimming cut 5 bases from V and 7 bases from J; bases unmatched to any gene: 8. Per germline, CDR1 SQVTM and CDR2 ANQGSEA. The CDR3 DNA follows: TGCAGCGTTCTAGCGGGAGGGCCTCAGTCGACCCAGTACTTC. Protein: CSVLAGGPQSTQYF.

CDR3 sequence (DNA): TGTGCCAGCAGTACTAGCGGGAGGGTTCAGTTCTTC. This encodes CASSTSGRVQFF. The chain combines TRBV28 with TRBJ2-1; 13 bases are shared with TRBD2. Germline V lookup: CDR1 MDHEN, CDR2 SYDVKM. Trimming at V came to 5 bases and at J to 13 bases, leaving 2 bases not matched to a gene. CDR3 length: 12 residues.

The chain couples TRBV14 to TRBJ2-7; 9 nucleotides agree with TRBD1. The CDR3 covers 16 residues. Germline CDR1 SGHDN, CDR2 FVKESK. The trim removed 4 bases at V and 0 bases at J, leaving 7 bases unmatched. The CDR3 is CASSPDRGPSSYEQYF. CDR3 bases: TGTGCCAGCAGCCCGGACAGGGGTCCCAGCTCCTACGAGCAGTACTTC.

This clone occurred a few times. The chain joins TRBV5-6 to TRBJ2-7, with TRBD1 identical over 10 bases. CDR3 length: 16 residues. Germline trimming cut 4 bases from V and 5 bases from J; bases unmatched to any gene: 12. Germline CDR1 is SGHDT and CDR2 is YYEEEE. The DNA for the CDR3 is TGTGCCAGCAGCCTCTTAATAGGGACAGGGGACCACGAGCAGTACTTC. As protein: CASSLLIGTGDHEQYF.

This clone was seen a single time. The chain carries TRBV7-3 and TRBJ2-1; 11 bases agree with TRBD2. Germline trimming cut 4 bases from V and 9 bases from J; bases unmatched to any gene: 11. There are 16 residues in the CDR3. Germline V gene data show CDR1 as SGHTA and CDR2 as FQGTGA. CDR3 coding DNA: TGTGCCAGCAGCTCTATTAGCGGGAGGGCCAGGGGTGAGCAGTTCTTC. This sequence encodes CASSSISGRARGEQFF.

The CDR3 here is CASSTRTPYEQYF. CDR3 nucleotides: TGTGCCAGCAGCACGAGGACACCTTACGAGCAGTACTTC. The rearrangement links TRBV7-2 to TRBJ2-7; the D gene is possibly TRBD1 (5 bases). Germline V gene sequence: CDR1 SGHTA, CDR2 FQGNSA. Trimming removed 5 bases at V and 4 bases at J, with 12 bases between. The CDR3 has 13 amino acids. The complete variable domain, with remaining parts taken from reference TRBV7-2 and TRBJ2-7, reads GAGVSQSPSNKVTEKGKDVELRCDPISGHTALYWYRQSLGQGLEFLIYFQGNSAPDKSGLPSDRFSAERTGGSVSTLTIQRTQQEDSAVYLCASSTRTPYEQYFGPGTRLTVT.

The chain recombines TRBV5-6 with TRBJ1-2; 9 bases are a match to TRBD1. The CDR3 length is 14 residues. The V gene's germline CDR1 is SGHDT and CDR2 YYEEEE. With 0 bases clipped from V and 6 bases from J, the junction kept 3 bases outside the gene matches. In nucleotides, the CDR3 is TGTGCCAGCAGCTTGGTGACAGGGGGGGATGGCTACACCTTC. It codes for CASSLVTGGDGYTF.

In the case of this clone: The junction departs from germline at one end; a sequencing error may be responsible. This rearrangement joins TRBV5-1 to TRBJ2-3; TRBD2 aligns across 10 bases. The germline CDR1 and CDR2 sequences are SGHRS and YFSETQ. This CDR3 has 16 residues. CDR3 in DNA: TGTGCCAGCAGCCCCAGGACTAGCGGACGCACAGATACGCAGTATTTT. Protein: CASSPRTSGRTDTQYF.

The J gene is TRBJ1-6, the V gene TRBV27; 8 bases line up with TRBD1. J lost 7 bases, V lost 3 bases, and 5 bases had no gene match. From germline, CDR1 is MNHEY and CDR2 SMNVEV (reference sequence). CDR3 size: 15 residues. CDR3 residues: CASSFDRGTNSPLHF. The CDR3 nucleotides read TGTGCCAGCAGTTTCGACAGGGGCACAAATTCACCCCTCCACTTT.

The chain recombines TRBV6-4 with TRBJ2-3; 9 bases are shared with TRBD1. The ends lost 5 bases at V and 1 base at J; junction bases unmatched: 4. This CDR3 comprises 15 residues. Per the germline V gene, CDR1 is MRHNA and CDR2 is SNTAGT. CDR3 residues: CASSNRDRGTDTQYF. In DNA form, the CDR3 reads TGTGCCAGCAGTAACCGGGACAGGGGCACAGATACGCAGTATTTT.

This clone was detected only once. A junction boundary mismatches the germline segment, possibly from a read error. This rearrangement joins TRBV6-5 to TRBJ2-3, with 10 bases that match TRBD2. The V gene's germline CDR1 is MNHEY and CDR2 SVGAGI. The CDR3 has 13 amino acids. CDR3 sequence reads: CASSYPGTSDVHF. CDR3 nucleotides: TGTGCCAGCAGTTACCCCGGGACTAGCGACGTTCATTTT.

This clone was seen a single time. The V gene is TRBV2, the J gene TRBJ2-2; 11 bases map to TRBD2. Trimming at V came to 7 bases and at J to 2 bases, leaving 3 bases not matched to a gene. The CDR3 sequence is 15 residues long. Germline lookup yields CDR1 SNHLY and CDR2 FYNNEI. CDR3 DNA sequence: TGTGCCAGCAAAGGGACTAGCGGAAACACCGGGGAGCTGTTTTTT. It encodes CASKGTSGNTGELFF.

The table lists this clone with a few counts. This sequence joins TRBV11-2 and TRBJ2-1, with D perhaps TRBD2 (6 bases). V lost 6 bases and J lost 5, with 20 bases in between. This CDR3 contains 16 residues. CDR1 is SGHAT, CDR2 FQNNGV, per germline. The CDR3 nucleotides are TGTGCCAGCAGTGAGGTTGGTCAGCGGGTAAACAATGAGCAGTTCTTC. It specifies CASSEVGQRVNNEQFF.

The chain links TRBV7-9 to TRBJ2-1; TRBD2 agrees at 9 bases. CDR3 length: 15 residues. V was clipped by 1 base and J by 3 bases; unmatched bases: 1. Germline V lookup: CDR1 SEHNR, CDR2 FQNEAQ (reference sequence). CDR3 sequence: CASSLERGDYNEQFF. Here the CDR3 DNA reads TGTGCCAGCAGCTTAGAGCGGGGGGACTACAATGAGCAGTTCTTC.